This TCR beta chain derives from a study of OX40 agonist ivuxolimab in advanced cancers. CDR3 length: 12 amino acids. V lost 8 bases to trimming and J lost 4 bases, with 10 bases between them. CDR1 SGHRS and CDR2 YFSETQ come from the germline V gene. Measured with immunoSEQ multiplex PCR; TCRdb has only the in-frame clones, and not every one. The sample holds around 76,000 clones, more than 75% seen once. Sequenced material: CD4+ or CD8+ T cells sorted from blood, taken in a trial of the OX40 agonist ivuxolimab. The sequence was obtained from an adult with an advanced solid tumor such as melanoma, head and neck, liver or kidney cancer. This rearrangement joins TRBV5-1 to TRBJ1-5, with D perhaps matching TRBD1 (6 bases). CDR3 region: CARRTDNQPQHF. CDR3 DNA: TGCGCCAGGAGGACAGATAATCAGCCCCAGCATTTT.